One and the same sample provided the 30 T cell receptor beta chains below, sequenced in a study of blood T cell repertoires in COVID-19. The protocol was immunoSEQ multiplex PCR, while the TCRdb copy is restricted to in-frame clones and leaves out a portion. The sample shows approximately 230,000 clones, roughly 84% of them seen only once. What was sequenced was peripheral blood. The receptors derive from a man between 25 and 39 years old with active or convalescent COVID-19.

CDR3 bases: TGCGCCAGCAGCCGAGACTCCACAACTAGCACAGATACGCAGTATTTT. It yields the protein CASSRDSTTSTDTQYF. This sequence joins TRBV5-1 and TRBJ2-3, with D unclear. CDR3 length: 16 residues. CDR1 is SGHRS, CDR2 YFSETQ, per germline. The ends were cut back, 4 bases at V and 0 bases at J, with 15 bases in the middle.

This clone is a singleton in its sample. The genes are TRBV4-3 and TRBJ2-5, with D unresolved. CDR1 is LGHNA and CDR2 is YSLEER in the germline V gene. The CDR3 spans 15 residues. Trimming left V 0 bases short and J 1 base short, with 9 bases between. CDR3 bases: TGCGCCAGCAGCCAAGAAGGTAACAGCCAAGAGACCCAGTACTTC. It encodes CASSQEGNSQETQYF.

V is TRBV27 and J is TRBJ1-1; weak D call: TRBD1 (5 bases). Germline lookup yields CDR1 MNHEY and CDR2 SMNVEV (reference sequence). V was shortened by 0 bases and J by 0 bases, with 8 bases between the two germline ends. The CDR3 consists of 15 residues. CDR3 in amino acids: CASSLSGDLNTEAFF. In nucleotides, the CDR3 is TGTGCCAGCAGTTTATCAGGGGATCTGAACACTGAAGCTTTCTTT.

In this sample, this clone turned up once. CDR3 residues: CASSSIGQGVTEAFF. CDR3 sequence (DNA): TGCGCCAGCAGCTCGATCGGACAGGGTGTCACTGAAGCTTTCTTT. The chain recombines TRBV5-1 with TRBJ1-1; 8 bases agree with TRBD1. Germline lookup yields CDR1 SGHRS and CDR2 YFSETQ. The J segment lost 4 bases and the V segment lost 3 bases, leaving 8 bases of the junction unmatched. There are 15 residues in the CDR3.

V and J are TRBV5-6 and TRBJ2-4; D possibly corresponds to TRBD1 (6 bases). V was trimmed by 5 bases and J by 2 bases, leaving 17 bases between them. CDR1 SGHDT and CDR2 YYEEEE come from the germline V gene. This CDR3 is 16 amino acids long. CDR3 sequence reads: CASSFPGQGPKNIQYF. The CDR3 DNA reads as TGTGCCAGCAGTTTTCCGGGACAAGGCCCCAAAAACATTCAGTACTTC. Full variable domain (remainder filled in from reference TRBV5-6 and TRBJ2-4): DAGVTQSPTHLIKTRGQQVTLRCSPKSGHDTVSWYQQALGQGPQFIFQYYEEEERQRGNFPDRFSGHQFPNYSSELNVNALLLGDSALYLCASSFPGQGPKNIQYFGAGTRLSVL.

This clone was found once. The chain recombines TRBV28 with TRBJ1-2; 10 positions match TRBD1. The CDR3 runs to 15 residues. Losses at the gene ends were 8 bases for V and 6 bases for J; bases not matched to a gene: 12. The germline CDR1 and CDR2 sequences are MDHEN and SYDVKM. CDR3 protein: CASRPPGQGEDGYTF. The CDR3 region has the DNA TGTGCCAGCCGCCCCCCCGGACAGGGGGAGGATGGCTACACCTTC.

In regard to this clone: Other DNA sequences in the sample encode the same CDR3. V gene TRBV19 combines with J gene TRBJ2-1; D gene ambiguous. The CDR3 length is 16 residues. V lost 0 bases and J lost 6, with 15 bases in between. Germline CDR1 and CDR2: LNHDA and SQIVND (reference sequence). CDR3 sequence (DNA): TGTGCCAGTAGTATAGATCATCGCGATCGGTTCAATGAGCAGTTCTTC. Amino acids: CASSIDHRDRFNEQFF.

V gene TRBV4-3 combines with J gene TRBJ1-1; D is perhaps TRBD1 (5 bases). Germline V gives CDR1 LGHNA, CDR2 YSLEER. The V end was cut by 4 bases, the J end by 1 base, with 13 bases between. This CDR3 has 15 residues. The CDR3 region has the DNA TGCGCCAGCAGCCGTTCGGCGCAGGGGAACACTGAAGCTTTCTTT. Its protein product is CASSRSAQGNTEAFF.

This chain joins TRBV7-2 and TRBJ1-6; a possible D gene is TRBD1 (6 bases). Trimming took 1 base from V and 10 from J, leaving 11 bases between them. This CDR3 has 14 residues. Germline V lookup: CDR1 SGHTA, CDR2 FQGNSA. CDR3 DNA: TGTGCCAGCAGCTTAGTGGGGGCCCGATCACCCCTCCACTTT. It yields the protein CASSLVGARSPLHF.

This clone was found once. The J gene is TRBJ1-6, the V gene TRBV10-3; tentative D call: TRBD1 (5 bases). Trimming cost V 3 bases and J 3 bases, with 15 bases left between them. From germline, CDR1 is ENHRY and CDR2 SYGVKD. The CDR3 runs 17 residues. CDR3 in DNA: TGTGCCATCAGTGACCCCGGGGGAGGCTACTATAATTCACCCCTCCACTTT. Amino acid sequence: CAISDPGGGYYNSPLHF.

This chain links TRBV28 with TRBJ1-5; perhaps TRBD1 as D (6 bases). V dropped 4 bases and J dropped 6 bases, with 7 bases sitting between them. The V gene's germline CDR1 is MDHEN and CDR2 SYDVKM. There are 12 residues in the CDR3. CDR3 in DNA: TGTGCCAGCAGTTCAGGGGCTCAGCCCCAGCATTTT. Protein sequence: CASSSGAQPQHF. The full variable domain, in which reference TRBV28 and TRBJ1-5 provide the parts outside the CDR3, is DVKVTQSSRYLVKRTGEKVFLECVQDMDHENMFWYRQDPGLGLRLIYFSYDVKMKEKGDIPEGYSVSREKKERFSLILESASTNQTSMYLCASSSGAQPQHFGDGTRLSIL.

V is TRBV6-5 and J is TRBJ2-3; perhaps TRBD2 as D (7 bases). Trimming removed 0 bases at V and 5 bases at J, with 15 bases between. The CDR3 has 16 residues. CDR1 and CDR2 from the germline V gene are MNHEY and SVGAGI. The CDR3 sequence: CASSYSEGGPGDTQYF. The CDR3 DNA reads TGTGCCAGCAGTTACTCAGAGGGGGGGCCGGGAGATACGCAGTATTTT.

This clone was seen only a few times. J is TRBJ2-7 and V is TRBV5-5; no clear D. Germline values: CDR1 SGHKS, CDR2 YYEKEE (reference sequence). Trimming cost V 3 bases and J 3 bases, with 13 bases left between them. CDR3 length: 14 amino acids. CDR3 in amino acids: CASSSPLVDYEQYF. The CDR3 DNA sequence: TGTGCCAGCAGCTCCCCCCTGGTAGACTACGAGCAGTACTTC. Full variable domain (missing parts from reference TRBV5-5 and TRBJ2-7): DAGVTQSPTHLIKTRGQQVTLRCSPISGHKSVSWYQQVLGQGPQFIFQYYEKEERGRGNFPDRFSARQFPNYSSELNVNALLLGDSALYLCASSSPLVDYEQYFGPGTRLTVT.

The chain carries TRBV30 and TRBJ1-6; 7 bases map to TRBD1. This CDR3 spans 13 amino acids. V lost 5 bases to trimming and J lost 11 bases; unmatched junction nucleotides: 9. From germline, CDR1 is GTSNPN and CDR2 SVGIG (reference sequence). Written as DNA, the CDR3 is TGTGCCTGGGGTGACAGGGCGATAGCACCCCTCCACTTT. Protein product: CAWGDRAIAPLHF.

This clone showed up just once. The V gene is TRBV18, the J gene TRBJ1-5; D is possibly TRBD1 (6 bases). CDR1 KGHSH and CDR2 LQKENI come from the germline V gene. V was trimmed by 2 bases and J by 4 bases, leaving 12 bases between them. The CDR3 is 15 amino acids. This CDR3 is CASSPGQGNNQPQHF. CDR3 DNA: TGTGCCAGCTCACCAGGTCAGGGGAATAATCAGCCCCAGCATTTT.

The J gene is TRBJ1-5, the V gene TRBV28, with D possibly TRBD1 on 6 matching bases. The CDR3 has 13 amino acids. Germline V gene data show CDR1 as MDHEN and CDR2 as SYDVKM. V dropped 6 bases and J dropped 2 bases, with 8 bases sitting between them. CDR3 in amino acids: CASRTGGNQPQHF. The CDR3 DNA reads TGTGCCAGCAGGACAGGCGGCAATCAGCCCCAGCATTTT.

This chain uses TRBV11-2 with TRBJ2-7; perhaps TRBD1 as D (6 bases). The CDR3 length is 15 residues. CDR1 and CDR2 (germline): SGHAT, FQNNGV. Trimming shortened V by 4 bases and J by 3 bases, and 16 bases separated the two germline ends. CDR3 DNA sequence: TGTGCCAGCAGCTCGCTCCAGGGGCTGCACTACGAGCAGTACTTC. Its protein product is CASSSLQGLHYEQYF.

The chain recombines TRBV5-1 with TRBJ2-7, with TRBD2 matching over 9 bases. The germline V gene encodes CDR1 SGHRS and CDR2 YFSETQ. This CDR3 comprises 15 residues. After removal of 0 bases from V and 5 bases from J, the junction contained 6 bases not matched to a gene. The CDR3 region is CASSLVAGVGDEQYF. CDR3 in DNA: TGCGCCAGCAGCTTGGTAGCGGGAGTCGGGGACGAGCAGTACTTC.

The V call is TRBV7-9, the J call TRBJ2-5; TRBD2 aligns across 10 bases. J was trimmed by 4 bases and V by 6 bases; bases with no gene match: 5. Germline CDR1 SEHNR, CDR2 FQNEAQ (reference sequence). The CDR3 covers 14 residues. The CDR3 here is CASSGTSVRETQYF. The DNA for the CDR3 is TGTGCCAGCAGTGGGACTAGCGTTCGAGAGACCCAGTACTTC.

The sample holds a few counts of this clone. The chain couples TRBV6-5 to TRBJ1-6, with TRBD1 as a possible D gene (5 bases). Germline loops: CDR1 MNHEY, CDR2 SVGAGI. The CDR3 has 15 residues. Between the trimmed V and J ends, which lost 2 bases and 5 bases, there was a span of 10 bases. CDR3 bases: TGTGCCAGCAGTTACAGGGGAAGGGATAATTCACCCCTCCACTTT. Its protein product is CASSYRGRDNSPLHF.

This clone was seen only a few times. The chain carries TRBV6-2 or TRBV6-3 and TRBJ2-7; D may be TRBD2 (6 bases). V gave up 3 bases and J gave up 7 bases, with 19 bases separating them. The CDR3 is made up of 15 amino acids. Per the germline V gene, CDR1 is MNHEY and CDR2 is SVGEGT. As DNA, the CDR3 is TGTGCCAGCAGTTATTTTTTCGCCGGGAGTGGTGAGCAGTACTTC. Translating gives CASSYFFAGSGEQYF.

This chain connects TRBV7-9 to TRBJ2-3; 9 nucleotides align to TRBD2. V dropped 0 bases and J dropped 4; count of bases not matched to a gene: 11. The CDR3 loop spans 18 amino acids. CDR1 is SEHNR, CDR2 FQNEAQ, per germline (reference sequence). The CDR3 DNA follows: TGTGCCAGCAGCTTAGCGTCGGGACTAGCCCTAAGGGCAGATACGCAGTATTTT. Protein product: CASSLASGLALRADTQYF.

The genes are TRBV5-6 and TRBJ1-2; the D is unclear. This CDR3 contains 12 residues. The ends were cut back, 4 bases at V and 2 bases at J, with 6 bases in the middle. CDR1 and CDR2 from the germline V gene are SGHDT and YYEEEE. The CDR3 region is CASSGGNYGYTF. In DNA, the CDR3 is TGTGCCAGCAGCGGCGGGAACTATGGCTACACCTTC.

The genes are TRBV19 and TRBJ1-5; 8 bases align to TRBD1. Unmatched junction bases numbered 9, after V lost 7 bases and J lost 4 bases. The CDR3 length is 15 residues. Germline CDR1 and CDR2: LNHDA and SQIVND (reference sequence). In DNA form, the CDR3 reads TGTGCCAGTATGAGCGGACAGGGTCCGAATCAGCCCCAGCATTTT. Translation gives CASMSGQGPNQPQHF.

This chain connects TRBV27 to TRBJ2-7; 12 nucleotides agree with TRBD1. This CDR3 is 13 amino acids long. Germline V gene lookup returns CDR1 MNHEY and CDR2 SMNVEV (reference sequence). The V segment lost 6 bases and the J segment 7 bases; nucleotides outside the gene matches: 4. The CDR3 nucleotides are TGTGCCAGCAGGGGGACAGGGGGCGCGGAGCAGTACTTC. Translating gives CASRGTGGAEQYF.

The chain employs TRBV10-2 and TRBJ1-1; possible D gene TRBD1, 5 bases. From germline, CDR1 is WSHSY and CDR2 SAAADI. The CDR3 loop spans 12 amino acids. V was trimmed by 6 bases and J by 2 bases, leaving 7 bases between them. This chain's CDR3 is CASSDSNTEAFF. CDR3 in DNA: TGCGCCAGCAGCGACAGTAACACTGAAGCTTTCTTT.

V usage is TRBV18 and J usage is TRBJ2-7; 8 bases line up with TRBD1. With V trimmed by 3 bases and J by 3 bases, 4 bases remained unmatched. The CDR3 loop spans 14 amino acids. Germline CDR1 and CDR2: KGHSH and LQKENI. CDR3 sequence reads: CASSPDRVRYEQYF. The CDR3 DNA is TGTGCCAGCTCACCGGACAGGGTTCGCTACGAGCAGTACTTC. Drawing the rest from reference TRBV18 and TRBJ2-7, the complete variable domain is NAGVMQNPRHLVRRRGQEARLRCSPMKGHSHVYWYRQLPEEGLKFMVYLQKENIIDESGMPKERFSAEFPKEGPSILRIQQVVRGDSAAYFCASSPDRVRYEQYFGPGTRLTVT.

This clone occurred once. The CDR3 is CASSLAGAGNTIYF. In DNA form, the CDR3 reads TGCGCCAGCAGCTTGGCAGGGGCTGGAAACACCATATATTTT. This chain uses TRBV5-1 with TRBJ1-3; D possibly corresponds to TRBD1 (6 bases). This CDR3 region has 14 residues. The V end was cut by 0 bases, the J end by 2 bases, with 6 bases between. Germline-derived CDR1 and CDR2 are SGHRS and YFSETQ.

The chain combines TRBV6-2 or TRBV6-3 with TRBJ1-2, with D unresolved. V was trimmed by 2 bases and J by 4 bases, leaving 23 bases between them. Germline CDR1 and CDR2: MNHEY and SVGEGT. The CDR3 runs to 18 residues. The chain's CDR3 is CASSYLRSTTRDAYGYTF. In DNA form, the CDR3 reads TGTGCCAGCAGTTACCTTCGGTCCACTACGAGAGACGCCTATGGCTACACCTTC.

There are a few counts of this clone. J is TRBJ2-7 and V is TRBV6-5, with D perhaps TRBD2 (7 bases). Trimming took off 1 base at V and 3 bases at J, with 13 bases between the two ends. The germline gives CDR1 MNHEY, CDR2 SVGAGI. CDR3 length equals 15 residues. CDR3 sequence reads: CASSYYHREGYEQYF. The CDR3 nucleotides are TGTGCCAGCAGTTACTATCACAGGGAGGGCTACGAGCAGTACTTC.